Below are 9 T cell receptor beta chains sequenced from a single sample in a study of early T cells in non-severe SARS-CoV-2 infection. TCRdb re-called the 5' RACE reads through MiXCR, storing one row per CDR3 protein. The sample records some 46,000 distinct CDR3 sequences, about 9.3% being singletons. The sample taken for sequencing was whole blood. The receptors derive from an adult who was a healthcare worker with PCR-confirmed SARS-CoV-2 infection or an uninfected control (not recorded which).

This clonotype was detected many times. V usage is TRBV4-1 and J usage is TRBJ1-1; D ambiguous. V lost 1 base to trimming and J lost 2 bases, with 5 bases between them. Germline assignment: CDR1 MGHRA and CDR2 YSYEKL. The CDR3 is 13 residues long. The CDR3 DNA is TGCGCCAGCAGCCAAGCAGGTAACACTGAAGCTTTCTTT. Its protein product is CASSQAGNTEAFF.

This clonotype was seen many times. The V call is TRBV28, the J call TRBJ2-3; D gene uncertain. Trimming pared 5 bases from V and 5 bases from J, leaving 14 bases between. The CDR3 runs 14 residues. Germline assignment: CDR1 MDHEN and CDR2 SYDVKM. As DNA, the CDR3 is TGTGCCAGCAGTCAACTGATCGACGGAGATACGCAGTATTTT. Encoded protein: CASSQLIDGDTQYF.

This clonotype was counted between two and nine times. The chain carries TRBV6-5 and TRBJ2-1; 7 nucleotides line up with TRBD2. With V trimmed by 5 bases and J by 3 bases, 10 bases remained unmatched. From germline, CDR1 is MNHEY and CDR2 SVGAGI. The CDR3 has 16 residues. The CDR3 region is CASSGMGGPYYNEQFF. The CDR3 nucleotides are TGTGCCAGCAGTGGGATGGGAGGGCCATACTACAATGAGCAGTTCTTC.

The rearrangement joins TRBV6-5 to TRBJ2-7; 8 bases agree with TRBD2. The germline gives CDR1 MNHEY, CDR2 SVGAGI. V shed 6 bases, J shed 3 bases, and the junction held 7 bases outside the gene matches. The CDR3 contains 14 residues. In DNA, the CDR3 is TGTGCCAGCAGCCCCGGGGGGGCGAACTACGAGCAGTACTTC. It translates to CASSPGGANYEQYF.

The count of this clonotype is one. This chain uses TRBV7-2 with TRBJ2-3, with D possibly called TRBD1 or TRBD2 (5 bases each). Germline assignment: CDR1 SGHTA and CDR2 FQGNSA. Trimming removed 10 bases at V and 4 bases at J, with 15 bases between. There are 13 residues in the CDR3. CDR3: CAKARGPADTQYF. The CDR3 DNA follows: TGTGCCAAAGCGAGGGGCCCGGCAGATACGCAGTATTTT.

This clonotype was found many times. The CDR3 sequence is CASSAPTVAKNIQYF. The CDR3 DNA reads as TGTGCCAGCAGTGCACCGACAGTAGCCAAAAACATTCAGTACTTC. The gene calls are TRBV28 and TRBJ2-4; weak D call: TRBD1 (5 bases). This CDR3 has 15 residues. Trimming removed 5 bases at V and 0 bases at J, with 11 bases between. Germline-derived CDR1 and CDR2 are MDHEN and SYDVKM.

V and J are TRBV6-5 and TRBJ2-2; D tentatively reads TRBD1 or TRBD2 (6 bases each). CDR3 length: 14 residues. CDR1 MNHEY and CDR2 SVGAGI come from the germline V gene. Trimming shortened V by 7 bases and J by 4 bases, and 13 bases separated the two germline ends. The CDR3 nucleotides read TGTGCCAGCACCAGACAGGAGGGCACCGGGGAGCTGTTTTTT. It specifies CASTRQEGTGELFF.

This clonotype was found once. This could be a read error, since a much larger clone is one nucleotide away. The chain employs TRBV9 and TRBJ2-2, with D tentatively TRBD2 (5 bases). Germline V gives CDR1 SGDLS, CDR2 YYNGEE. The CDR3 contains 16 residues. Trimming cost V 0 bases and J 9 bases, with 18 bases left between them. This CDR3 reads CASSVAPSGRGWELFF. In nucleotides, the CDR3 is TGTGCCAGCAGCGTAGCTCCCTCGGGGAGAGGCTGGGAGCTGTTTTTT.

A few counts support this clonotype. The chain recombines TRBV20-1 with TRBJ1-2, with D possibly TRBD1 on 5 matching bases. The CDR3 extends over 14 amino acids. CDR1 is DFQATT and CDR2 is SNEGSKA in the germline V gene (reference sequence). V was trimmed by 2 bases and J by 5 bases, leaving 15 bases between them. The CDR3 reads CSARSRDSPYGYTF. CDR3 coding DNA: TGCAGTGCTAGATCCCGGGACTCTCCTTATGGCTACACCTTC.